The count of the clone carrying this TCR beta chain is one. What it binds is not known. The data were taken from a study of cytomegalovirus exposure and HLA in healthy donors. The CDR3 covers 13 residues. V lost 5 bases, J lost 2 bases, and 9 bases lay in between. Germline CDR1 SNHLY, CDR2 FYNNEI. The PCR employed 60 Vbeta primers together with 13 Jbeta primers. The data were produced by immunoSEQ multiplex PCR, yet TCRdb's version contains in-frame clones alone and is incomplete. The table has roughly 120,000 clones, approximately 75% seen once. Study-wide results and caveats: Rates of TCR association differed by HLA locus in a later analysis, with DRB1 highest and HLA-C lowest.

Specimen: PBMCs. This TCR was recovered from a man in his fifties in good health and CMV-seropositive. This chain uses TRBV2 with TRBJ1-1, with D hard to call. CDR3 DNA: TGTGCCAGCAGTAGGGAGGGAAACACTGAAGCTTTCTTT. Translating it yields CASSREGNTEAFF.